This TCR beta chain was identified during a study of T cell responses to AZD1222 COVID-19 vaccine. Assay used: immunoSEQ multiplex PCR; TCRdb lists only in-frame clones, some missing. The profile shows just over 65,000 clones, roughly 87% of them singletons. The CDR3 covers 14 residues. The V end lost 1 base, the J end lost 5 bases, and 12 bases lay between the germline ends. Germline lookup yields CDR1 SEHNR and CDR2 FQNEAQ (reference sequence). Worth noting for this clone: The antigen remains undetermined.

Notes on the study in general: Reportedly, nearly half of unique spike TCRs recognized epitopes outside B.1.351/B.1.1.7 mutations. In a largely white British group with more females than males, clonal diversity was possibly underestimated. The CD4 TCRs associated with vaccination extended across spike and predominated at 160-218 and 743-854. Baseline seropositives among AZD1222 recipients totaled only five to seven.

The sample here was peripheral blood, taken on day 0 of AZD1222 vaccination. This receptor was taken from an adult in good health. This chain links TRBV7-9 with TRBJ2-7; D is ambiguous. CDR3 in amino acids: CASSLGGGLDEQYF. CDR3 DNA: TGTGCCAGCAGCTTAGGGGGTGGGCTAGACGAGCAGTACTTC.